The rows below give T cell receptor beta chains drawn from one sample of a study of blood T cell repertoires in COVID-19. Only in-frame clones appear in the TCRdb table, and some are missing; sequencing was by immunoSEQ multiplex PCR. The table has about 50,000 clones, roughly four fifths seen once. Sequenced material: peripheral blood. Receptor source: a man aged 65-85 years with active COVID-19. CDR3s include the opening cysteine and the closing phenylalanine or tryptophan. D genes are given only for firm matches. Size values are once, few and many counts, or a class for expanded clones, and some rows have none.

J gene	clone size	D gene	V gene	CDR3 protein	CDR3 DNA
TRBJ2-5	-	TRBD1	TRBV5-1	CASSKGQGMETQYF	TGCGCCAGCAGCAAAGGACAGGGAATGGAGACCCAGTACTTC
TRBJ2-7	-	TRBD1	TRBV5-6	CASSAGTGWGEQYF	TGTGCCAGCAGCGCCGGGACAGGGTGGGGTGAGCAGTACTTC
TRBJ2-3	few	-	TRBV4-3	CASSPQRRDTQYF	TGCGCCAGCAGCCCCCAGCGGCGTGATACGCAGTATTTT
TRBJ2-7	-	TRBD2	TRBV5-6	CASSRGGAIYEQYF	TGTGCCAGCAGTCGCGGGGGGGCCATATACGAGCAGTACTTC
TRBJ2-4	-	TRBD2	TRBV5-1	CASSPRLAGAKNIQYF	TGCGCCAGCAGCCCCAGACTAGCGGGGGCGAAAAACATTCAGTACTTC
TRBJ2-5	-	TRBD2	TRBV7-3	CASSPGLAGETQYF	TGTGCCAGCAGCCCGGGACTAGCAGGAGAGACCCAGTACTTC
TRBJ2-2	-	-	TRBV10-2	CASSESGPGELFF	TGCGCCAGCAGTGAGTCTGGGCCCGGGGAGCTGTTTTTT
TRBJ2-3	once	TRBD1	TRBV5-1	CASSLTTGQNTDTQYF	TGCGCCAGCAGCCTTACAACGGGACAGAACACAGATACGCAGTATTTT
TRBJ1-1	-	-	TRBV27	CASSPAPGVMNTEAFF	TGTGCCAGCAGTCCTGCCCCGGGGGTTATGAACACTGAAGCTTTCTTT
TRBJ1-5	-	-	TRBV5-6	CASSVRVFSNQPQHF	TGTGCCAGCAGCGTCAGGGTCTTTAGCAATCAGCCCCAGCATTTT
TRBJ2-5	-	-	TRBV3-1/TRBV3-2	CASSQDGSDKETQYF	TGTGCCAGCAGCCAAGATGGGTCAGACAAAGAGACCCAGTACTTC
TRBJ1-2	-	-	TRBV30	CAWATYRVNYGYTF	TGTGCCTGGGCAACATACAGGGTGAACTATGGCTACACCTTC
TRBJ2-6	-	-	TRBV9	CASSARGAGARSGANVLTF	TGTGCCAGCAGCGCTCGGGGGGCAGGGGCGCGTTCTGGGGCCAACGTCCTGACTTTC
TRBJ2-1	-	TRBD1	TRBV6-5	CASTEGDRGSDEQFF	TGTGCCAGCACCGAGGGGGACAGGGGCAGCGATGAGCAGTTCTTC
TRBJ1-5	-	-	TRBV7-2	CASSPTRQGNQPQHF	TGTGCCAGCAGCCCGACCCGACAGGGCAATCAGCCCCAGCATTTT